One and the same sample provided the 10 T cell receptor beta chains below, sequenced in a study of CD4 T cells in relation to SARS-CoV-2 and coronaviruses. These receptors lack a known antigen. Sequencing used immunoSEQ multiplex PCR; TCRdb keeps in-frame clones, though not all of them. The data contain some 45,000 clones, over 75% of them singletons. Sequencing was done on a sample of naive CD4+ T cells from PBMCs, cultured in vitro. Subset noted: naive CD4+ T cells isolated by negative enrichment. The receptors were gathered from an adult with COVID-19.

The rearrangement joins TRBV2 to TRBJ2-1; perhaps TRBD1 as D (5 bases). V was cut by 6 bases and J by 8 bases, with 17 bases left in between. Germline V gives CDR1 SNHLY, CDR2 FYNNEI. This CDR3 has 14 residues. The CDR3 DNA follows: TGTGCCAGCAGCCGGAACGGCAGGGTCGATGAGCAGTTCTTC. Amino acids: CASSRNGRVDEQFF.

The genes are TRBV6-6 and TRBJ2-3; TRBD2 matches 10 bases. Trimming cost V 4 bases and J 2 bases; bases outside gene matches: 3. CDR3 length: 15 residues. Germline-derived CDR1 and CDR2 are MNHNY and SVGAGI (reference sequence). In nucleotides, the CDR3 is TGTGCCAGCAGTTCCGGACTAGCGGACACAGATACGCAGTATTTT. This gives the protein CASSSGLADTDTQYF.

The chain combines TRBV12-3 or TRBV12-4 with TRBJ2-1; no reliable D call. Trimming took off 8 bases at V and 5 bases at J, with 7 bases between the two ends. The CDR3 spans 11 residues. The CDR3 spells CASAENNEQFF. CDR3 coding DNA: TGTGCCAGCGCAGAAAACAATGAGCAGTTCTTC.

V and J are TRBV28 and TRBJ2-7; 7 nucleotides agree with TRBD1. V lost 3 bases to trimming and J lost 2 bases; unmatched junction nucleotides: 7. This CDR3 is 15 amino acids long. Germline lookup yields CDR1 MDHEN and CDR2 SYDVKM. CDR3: CASSLPGTEPYEQYF. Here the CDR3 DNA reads TGTGCCAGCAGTTTGCCCGGGACAGAACCCTACGAGCAGTACTTC.

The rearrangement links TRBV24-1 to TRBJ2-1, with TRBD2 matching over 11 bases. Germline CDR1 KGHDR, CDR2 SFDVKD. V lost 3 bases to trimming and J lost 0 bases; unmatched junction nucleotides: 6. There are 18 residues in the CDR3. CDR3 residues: CATSDPSGTSGSYNEQFF. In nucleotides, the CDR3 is TGTGCCACCAGTGATCCTTCCGGGACTAGCGGCTCCTACAATGAGCAGTTCTTC.

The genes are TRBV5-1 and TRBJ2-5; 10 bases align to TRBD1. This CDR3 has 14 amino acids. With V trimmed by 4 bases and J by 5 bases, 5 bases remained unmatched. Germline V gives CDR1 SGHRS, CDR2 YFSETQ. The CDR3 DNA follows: TGCGCCAGCAGCAGACAGGGGGCCGGGGAGACCCAGTACTTC. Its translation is CASSRQGAGETQYF. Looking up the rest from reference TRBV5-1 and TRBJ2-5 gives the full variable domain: KAGVTQTPRYLIKTRGQQVTLSCSPISGHRSVSWYQQTPGQGLQFLFEYFSETQRNKGNFPGRFSGRQFSNSRSEMNVSTLELGDSALYLCASSRQGAGETQYFGPGTRLLVL.

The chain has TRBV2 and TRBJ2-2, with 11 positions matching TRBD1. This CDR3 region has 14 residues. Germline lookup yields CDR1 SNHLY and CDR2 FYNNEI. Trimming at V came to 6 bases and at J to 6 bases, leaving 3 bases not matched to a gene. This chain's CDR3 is CASSMGQGAGELFF. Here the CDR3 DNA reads TGTGCCAGCAGCATGGGACAGGGGGCCGGGGAGCTGTTTTTT.

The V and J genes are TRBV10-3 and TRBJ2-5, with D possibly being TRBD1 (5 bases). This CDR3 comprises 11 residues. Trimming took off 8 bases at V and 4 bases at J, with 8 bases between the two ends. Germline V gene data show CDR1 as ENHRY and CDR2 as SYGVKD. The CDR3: CAIGRGETQYF. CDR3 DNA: TGTGCCATCGGAAGGGGAGAGACCCAGTACTTC.

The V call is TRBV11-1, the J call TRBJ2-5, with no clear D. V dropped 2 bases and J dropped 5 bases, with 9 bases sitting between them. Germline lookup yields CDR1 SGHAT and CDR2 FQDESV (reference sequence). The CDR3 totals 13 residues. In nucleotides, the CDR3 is TGTGCCAGCAGCTTATCCCTCGGCGAGACCCAGTACTTC. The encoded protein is CASSLSLGETQYF.

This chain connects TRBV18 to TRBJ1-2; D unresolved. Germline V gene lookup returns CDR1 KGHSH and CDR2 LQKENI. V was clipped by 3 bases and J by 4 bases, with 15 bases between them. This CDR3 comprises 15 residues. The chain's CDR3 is CASSPAPGYGYGYTF. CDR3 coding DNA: TGTGCCAGCTCACCCGCCCCAGGATACGGCTATGGCTACACCTTC.